Described below is a single TCR beta chain sequence and its context. Its antigen is currently unknown. The sample originates from a study of identical twins. Using its own MiXCR run on the 5' RACE reads, TCRdb lists one record per CDR3 protein. The profile covers hundreds of thousands of distinct CDR3 sequences, with about 9.4% appearing a single time and 0.98% taken by the ten largest. Germline V CDR1 and CDR2: SGHAT, FQNNGV. There are 15 residues in the CDR3. Trimming removed 5 bases from V and 2 bases from J, with 16 bases in between. Study-level results: Out-of-frame alpha sequences common to twins exhibited an excess of low generation probability.

This sample was also put to use in a study of yellow fever vaccine responses in identical twins.

Source material: PBMCs. The origin of this receptor is a woman under 30 in good health. J is TRBJ2-7 and V is TRBV11-2, with D possibly being TRBD1 (6 bases). In nucleotides, the CDR3 is TGTGCCAGCAGCATCCCCTACAGGGCCGCCTACGAGCAGTACTTC. It yields the protein CASSIPYRAAYEQYF. The whole variable domain, filled in from reference TRBV11-2 and TRBJ2-7, reads EAGVAQSPRYKIIEKRQSVAFWCNPISGHATLYWYQQILGQGPKLLIQFQNNGVVDDSQLPKDRFSAERLKGVDSTLKIQPAKLEDSAVYLCASSIPYRAAYEQYFGPGTRLTVT.